One and the same sample provided the 32 T cell receptor beta chains below, sequenced in a study of OX40 agonist ivuxolimab in advanced cancers. Data came from immunoSEQ multiplex PCR; TCRdb stores just in-frame clones and leaves some out. The sample records just over 40,000 clones, roughly 88% being singletons. Here the sequenced sample was CD4+ or CD8+ T cells sorted from blood, taken in a trial of the OX40 agonist ivuxolimab. The receptors shown here come from an adult with an advanced solid tumor such as melanoma, head and neck, liver or kidney cancer.

For this clone: Other DNA sequences within the sample encode an identical CDR3. The chain couples TRBV27 to TRBJ2-7; 7 nucleotides match TRBD2. CDR1 and CDR2 from the germline V gene are MNHEY and SMNVEV (reference sequence). The CDR3 sequence is 14 residues long. J gave up 2 bases and V 3 bases, and 4 bases lay outside the gene matches. This CDR3 is CASSFSSGPYEQYF. CDR3 DNA: TGTGCCAGCAGTTTTTCTAGCGGACCCTACGAGCAGTACTTC.

The V and J genes are TRBV15 and TRBJ1-3, with D unresolved. CDR1 is LNHNV and CDR2 is YYDKDF in the germline V gene (reference sequence). This CDR3 contains 17 residues. With 0 bases removed from V and 0 bases from J, the gap between germline ends came to 12 bases. The CDR3 is CATSREYSAYSGNTIYF. The CDR3 DNA sequence: TGTGCCACCAGCAGAGAGTACTCGGCGTACTCTGGAAACACCATATATTTT.

The sample holds a few counts of this clone. V is TRBV13 and J is TRBJ1-2; D uncertain. With 2 bases removed from V and 2 bases from J, the gap between germline ends came to 6 bases. Germline CDR1 PRHDT, CDR2 FYEKMQ (reference sequence). This CDR3 region has 13 residues. The CDR3 coding sequence is TGTGCCAGCAGCTTAAACGTGAACTATGGCTACACCTTC. Translated, it gives CASSLNVNYGYTF. The full variable domain, its missing parts supplied by reference TRBV13 and TRBJ1-2, is AAGVIQSPRHLIKEKRETATLKCYPIPRHDTVYWYQQGPGQDPQFLISFYEKMQSDKGSIPDRFSAQQFSDYHSELNMSSLELGDSALYFCASSLNVNYGYTFGSGTRLTVV.

The chain employs TRBV7-9 and TRBJ2-1, with unresolved D. Trimming took 1 base from V and 13 from J, leaving 11 bases between them. Germline CDR1 SEHNR, CDR2 FQNEAQ (reference sequence). The CDR3 has 12 amino acids. The CDR3 reads CASSLVLTDQFF. In DNA, the CDR3 is TGTGCCAGCAGCTTAGTTTTAACAGACCAGTTCTTC.

The chain employs TRBV7-9 and TRBJ2-7, with D possibly being TRBD2 (5 bases). Germline CDR1 SEHNR, CDR2 FQNEAQ (reference sequence). Trimming shortened V by 1 base and J by 2 bases, and 6 bases separated the two germline ends. CDR3 length equals 13 residues. CDR3 in amino acids: CASSLVGTYEQYF. Here the CDR3 DNA reads TGTGCCAGCAGCTTAGTCGGGACCTACGAGCAGTACTTC.

This chain joins TRBV7-9 and TRBJ2-2; weak D call: TRBD1 (6 bases). Germline V gene data show CDR1 as SEHNR and CDR2 as FQNEAQ (reference sequence). This CDR3 region has 15 residues. Trimming removed 5 bases at V and 1 base at J, with 11 bases between. The CDR3 region is CASSHSDRNTGELFF. The CDR3 DNA reads TGTGCCAGCAGCCACTCGGACAGGAACACCGGGGAGCTGTTTTTT.

The chain uses TRBV30 and TRBJ2-3; D might be TRBD1 (5 bases). CDR1 and CDR2 (germline): GTSNPN, SVGIG (reference sequence). V shed 1 base and J shed 1 base, with 15 bases lying between them. The CDR3 length is 16 residues. The CDR3 region is CAWSEGRALRTDTQYF. The CDR3 nucleotides are TGTGCCTGGAGTGAAGGCAGGGCCCTCCGCACAGATACGCAGTATTTT.

This chain connects TRBV11-2 to TRBJ1-1; D gene uncertain. The germline V gene encodes CDR1 SGHAT and CDR2 FQNNGV. CDR3 length: 11 residues. V was trimmed by 1 base and J by 9 bases, leaving 6 bases between them. The CDR3 sequence is CASSLGQKAFF. The CDR3 nucleotides are TGTGCCAGCAGCTTAGGACAAAAAGCTTTCTTT.

The chain joins TRBV7-9 to TRBJ1-3; no reliable D call. The germline V gene has CDR1 SEHNR and CDR2 FQNEAQ (reference sequence). CDR3 size: 15 residues. V lost 4 bases and J lost 2, with 12 bases in between. The CDR3 sequence: CASSCGPLPGNTIYF. Written as DNA, the CDR3 is TGTGCCAGCAGCTGTGGCCCCTTGCCTGGAAACACCATATATTTT.

V is TRBV5-6 and J is TRBJ2-1; no clear D. V dropped 0 bases and J dropped 1 base, with 8 bases sitting between them. The germline CDR1 and CDR2 sequences are SGHDT and YYEEEE. The CDR3 sequence is 15 residues long. The CDR3 DNA is TGTGCCAGCAGCTTGGGGCAGACTTCCTACAATGAGCAGTTCTTC. This codes for CASSLGQTSYNEQFF.

This chain joins TRBV5-1 and TRBJ2-3; 8 positions match TRBD2. V lost 0 bases and J lost 0; bases outside the gene matches: 3. The length of the CDR3 is 16 residues. Per germline, CDR1 SGHRS and CDR2 YFSETQ. The DNA of the CDR3 is TGCGCCAGCAGCTTGGAACTAGCGGCTAGCACAGATACGCAGTATTTT. Amino acids: CASSLELAASTDTQYF.

The rearrangement joins TRBV28 to TRBJ2-3, with 7 bases fitting TRBD1. The V gene end was trimmed by 6 bases and the J gene end by 3 bases; junction bases not matched to a gene: 12. The CDR3 is 16 amino acids. Germline V lookup: CDR1 MDHEN, CDR2 SYDVKM. This CDR3 reads CASRGTDSLLTDTQYF. DNA of the CDR3: TGTGCCAGCAGGGGGACAGATAGTCTCCTGACAGATACGCAGTATTTT.

The chain carries TRBV5-4 and TRBJ2-3; 9 nucleotides agree with TRBD2. The trim removed 3 bases at V and 0 bases at J, leaving 8 bases unmatched. Per the germline V gene, CDR1 is SGHNT and CDR2 is YYREEE (reference sequence). The CDR3 is 17 residues long. CDR3 nucleotides: TGTGCCAGCAGCTCCCGTAGCGGGAGCGAGAGCACAGATACGCAGTATTTT. This translates into CASSSRSGSESTDTQYF.

The CDR3 DNA follows: TGTGCCAGCAGCGTAGTGGAAGGGGGGAGTAATGAAAAACTGTTTTTT. It is translated as CASSVVEGGSNEKLFF. The chain has TRBV9 and TRBJ1-4, with D maybe TRBD1 (6 bases). The germline V and J ends were trimmed by 0 bases and 4 bases, with 13 bases remaining between them. Germline CDR1 is SGDLS and CDR2 is YYNGEE. The CDR3 contains 16 residues. The whole variable domain, filled in from reference TRBV9 and TRBJ1-4, reads DSGVTQTPKHLITATGQRVTLRCSPRSGDLSVYWYQQSLDQGLQFLIQYYNGEERAKGNILERFSAQQFPDLHSELNLSSLELGDSALYFCASSVVEGGSNEKLFFGSGTQLSVL.

The chain is built from TRBV27 and TRBJ2-3, with 14 bases aligning to TRBD2. J lost 9 bases, V lost 3 bases, and 5 bases had no gene match. The CDR3 sequence is 15 residues long. From germline, CDR1 is MNHEY and CDR2 SMNVEV (reference sequence). The CDR3 spells CASSLTSGRALTQYF. Written as DNA, the CDR3 is TGTGCCAGCAGTTTGACTAGCGGGAGGGCCTTAACGCAGTATTTT.

The chain combines TRBV27 with TRBJ2-3, with D possibly matching TRBD2 (6 bases). V was pared by 6 bases and J by 2 bases, with 12 bases between. The CDR3 spans 14 residues. In germline, CDR1 is MNHEY, CDR2 SMNVEV (reference sequence). DNA for the CDR3: TGTGCCAGCAGCTCTTCGGGACTCACAGATACGCAGTATTTT. This translates into CASSSSGLTDTQYF.

The chain links TRBV20-1 to TRBJ2-7; 7 bases align to TRBD1. The germline CDR1 and CDR2 sequences are DFQATT and SNEGSKA (reference sequence). This CDR3 region has 11 residues. V dropped 6 bases and J dropped 7; count of bases not matched to a gene: 6. The CDR3 loop is CSASTGSEQYF. CDR3 nucleotides: TGCAGTGCCTCGACAGGGTCAGAGCAGTACTTC.

The chain is built from TRBV7-2 and TRBJ2-3; TRBD2 agrees at 9 bases. CDR3 size: 13 residues. V lost 5 bases to trimming and J lost 5 bases; unmatched junction nucleotides: 2. In germline, CDR1 is SGHTA, CDR2 FQGNSA. For the CDR3, the DNA is TGTGCCAGCAGCATTAGCGGGGGAGATACGCAGTATTTT. Protein: CASSISGGDTQYF.

The rearrangement links TRBV9 to TRBJ2-2; possibly TRBD1 or TRBD2 for D (5 bases each). CDR3 length: 15 residues. CDR1 SGDLS and CDR2 YYNGEE come from the germline V gene. Trimming took off 2 bases at V and 1 base at J, with 9 bases between the two ends. This CDR3 reads CASSVGVWNTGELFF. The DNA of the CDR3 is TGTGCCAGCAGCGTGGGGGTTTGGAACACCGGGGAGCTGTTTTTT.

The V and J genes are TRBV5-1 and TRBJ2-1; 9 bases line up with TRBD2. Germline trimming cut 5 bases from V and 0 bases from J; bases unmatched to any gene: 6. The CDR3 sequence is 16 residues long. Germline V lookup: CDR1 SGHRS, CDR2 YFSETQ. CDR3 in amino acids: CASSISGSGSYNEQFF. CDR3 nucleotides: TGCGCCAGCAGTATTAGCGGGAGTGGCTCCTACAATGAGCAGTTCTTC.

The chain employs TRBV6-5 and TRBJ2-5; D is undetermined. Looked up from germline, CDR1 is MNHEY and CDR2 is SVGAGI. The CDR3 loop spans 13 amino acids. V lost 2 bases, J lost 4 bases, and 8 bases lay in between. The CDR3 loop is CASSYNSRETQYF. The CDR3 DNA reads TGTGCCAGCAGTTACAACAGTAGAGAGACCCAGTACTTC.

This clone showed up just a few times. The CDR3 DNA sequence: TGCGCCAGCAGCCAAGGGGCTAGCGGGAGGTCAGATACGCAGTATTTT. It translates to CASSQGASGRSDTQYF. The chain has TRBV4-1 and TRBJ2-3; TRBD2 matches at 11 bases. This CDR3 is built from 16 residues. Germline CDR1 and CDR2: MGHRA and YSYEKL. The V segment lost 1 base and the J segment 4 bases; nucleotides outside the gene matches: 4.

The chain carries TRBV6-5 and TRBJ1-2, with 7 bases that match TRBD1. CDR1 is MNHEY and CDR2 is SVGAGI in the germline V gene. The CDR3 length is 13 residues. Germline trimming cut 2 bases from V and 8 bases from J; bases unmatched to any gene: 5. The CDR3 DNA follows: TGTGCCAGCAGTTACGCAGGGGGGCTAGGCTACACCTTC. Translating gives CASSYAGGLGYTF.

The rearrangement joins TRBV25-1 to TRBJ1-1, with D hard to call. From germline, CDR1 is MGHDK and CDR2 SYGVNS. The CDR3 totals 13 residues. V was cut by 6 bases and J by 1 base, with 9 bases left in between. CDR3 nucleotide sequence: TGTGCCAGCAGGACCTTCGGGAACACTGAAGCTTTCTTT. Translating it yields CASRTFGNTEAFF.

The chain links TRBV5-6 to TRBJ2-4; D is unresolved. This CDR3 region has 13 residues. V lost 0 bases, J lost 11 bases, and 12 bases lay in between. Germline V gene lookup returns CDR1 SGHDT and CDR2 YYEEEE. The CDR3 loop is CASSLAVEGFQYF. The CDR3 nucleotides read TGTGCCAGCAGCTTGGCGGTTGAAGGCTTTCAGTACTTC.

The chain has TRBV28 and TRBJ1-1, with D uncertain. The CDR3 has 14 amino acids. V was cut by 3 bases and J by 0 bases, with 8 bases left in between. Germline V gene lookup returns CDR1 MDHEN and CDR2 SYDVKM. The CDR3 DNA follows: TGTGCCAGCAGTTTCGCGCAGTTGAACACTGAAGCTTTCTTT. Translating it yields CASSFAQLNTEAFF.

The chain recombines TRBV5-5 with TRBJ2-7; D is possibly TRBD2 (6 bases). This CDR3 has 13 amino acids. Trimming shortened V by 2 bases and J by 6 bases, and 12 bases separated the two germline ends. From germline, CDR1 is SGHKS and CDR2 YYEKEE (reference sequence). The CDR3 DNA sequence: TGTGCCAGCAGCTTCGGGAGTGCCGGCGAGCAGTACTTC. Protein: CASSFGSAGEQYF. The full variable domain, completed using reference TRBV5-5 and TRBJ2-7, is DAGVTQSPTHLIKTRGQQVTLRCSPISGHKSVSWYQQVLGQGPQFIFQYYEKEERGRGNFPDRFSARQFPNYSSELNVNALLLGDSALYLCASSFGSAGEQYFGPGTRLTVT.

The V and J genes are TRBV19 and TRBJ2-1; tentative D call: TRBD2 (5 bases). Trimming shortened V by 3 bases and J by 5 bases, and 8 bases separated the two germline ends. CDR3 size: 13 residues. The germline CDR1 and CDR2 sequences are LNHDA and SQIVND (reference sequence). This chain's CDR3 is CASSIIGDNEQFF. DNA for the CDR3: TGTGCCAGTAGTATTATCGGGGACAATGAGCAGTTCTTC.

The count of this clone is one. V and J are TRBV5-1 and TRBJ1-1, with 7 bases matching TRBD1. This CDR3 is built from 15 residues. CDR1 and CDR2 from the germline V gene are SGHRS and YFSETQ. V lost 3 bases, J lost 1 base, and 6 bases stayed unmatched. CDR3 residues: CASSSYRGENTEAFF. The CDR3 DNA follows: TGCGCCAGCAGCTCGTACAGGGGCGAGAACACTGAAGCTTTCTTT.

The chain recombines TRBV19 with TRBJ2-1; D remains ambiguous. Trimming took 3 bases from V and 6 from J, leaving 9 bases between them. Germline V gives CDR1 LNHDA, CDR2 SQIVND (reference sequence). The CDR3 has 13 amino acids. CDR3 coding DNA: TGTGCCAGTAGTATCCTCTATTCCAATGAGCAGTTCTTC. Protein sequence: CASSILYSNEQFF.

The chain joins TRBV5-1 to TRBJ2-7; perhaps TRBD1 as D (6 bases). Germline CDR1 and CDR2: SGHRS and YFSETQ. The CDR3 contains 15 residues. V lost 3 bases and J lost 3, with 16 bases in between. The CDR3 is CASSSTPGQNYEQYF. The DNA for the CDR3 is TGCGCCAGCAGCTCGACACCGGGACAAAACTACGAGCAGTACTTC.

This rearrangement joins TRBV9 to TRBJ2-3, with D perhaps TRBD2 (5 bases). CDR3 length: 16 residues. V was trimmed by 0 bases and J by 2 bases, leaving 13 bases between them. Per the germline V gene, CDR1 is SGDLS and CDR2 is YYNGEE. Here the CDR3 reads CASSVGASLVTDTQYF. The CDR3 region has the DNA TGTGCCAGCAGCGTAGGGGCTAGCTTGGTCACAGATACGCAGTATTTT. The variable domain in full, with the rest retrieved from reference TRBV9 and TRBJ2-3, is DSGVTQTPKHLITATGQRVTLRCSPRSGDLSVYWYQQSLDQGLQFLIQYYNGEERAKGNILERFSAQQFPDLHSELNLSSLELGDSALYFCASSVGASLVTDTQYFGPGTRLTVL.